A selection of T cell receptor beta chains follows, all from one sample in a study of low-dose radiotherapy and immunotherapy resistance in tumors. Using its own MiXCR run on the reads, TCRdb lists one record per CDR3 protein. The profile shows approximately 100,000 distinct CDR3 sequences, around 20% of them singletons. Sequenced here: PBMCs, sampled after low-dose radiotherapy plus immunotherapy. The receptors come from a male donor with prostate cancer. CDR3s include the opening cysteine and the closing phenylalanine or tryptophan. The order of the fields is V gene, clone size, J gene, D gene, CDR3 length, CDR3 DNA, CDR3 protein. A D gene is named only where the DNA matches it firmly. Clone size is stated in some rows and not others, as once, few, many or a class when expanded.

v_gene: TRBV30
abundance: few
j_gene: TRBJ2-5
d_gene: TRBD1
len: 15
CDR3nt: TGTGCCTGGAGTGTAATGACAGGGGTGCGAGAGACCCAGTACTTC
CDR3aa: CAWSVMTGVRETQYF

v_gene: TRBV5-1
abundance: many
j_gene: TRBJ2-5
d_gene: TRBD1
len: 13
CDR3nt: TGTGCTAGCAGCTTGGACAGGGAAGAGACCCAGTACTTC
CDR3aa: CASSLDREETQYF

v_gene: TRBV18
abundance: many
j_gene: TRBJ2-5
d_gene: TRBD1
len: 15
CDR3nt: TGTGCCAGCTCACTCAGAACGGACAGGGAAGAGACCCAGTACTTC
CDR3aa: CASSLRTDREETQYF

v_gene: TRBV7-2
abundance: many
j_gene: TRBJ1-5
d_gene: .
len: 13
CDR3nt: TGTGCCAGTTCCCCCCATGGGGATCAGCCCCAGCATTTT
CDR3aa: CASSPHGDQPQHF

v_gene: TRBV6-2/TRBV6-3
abundance: many
j_gene: TRBJ1-1
d_gene: .
len: 12
CDR3nt: TGTGCCAGCAGTTCCAGATATTCTGAAGCTTTCTTT
CDR3aa: CASSSRYSEAFF

v_gene: TRBV18
abundance: many
j_gene: TRBJ2-5
d_gene: TRBD2
len: 14
CDR3nt: TGTGCCAGCTCACCGGGACTAGAGCAAGAGACCCAGTACTTC
CDR3aa: CASSPGLEQETQYF

v_gene: TRBV6-2/TRBV6-3
abundance: many
j_gene: TRBJ1-1
d_gene: .
len: 12
CDR3nt: TGTGCCAGCAGTTACGGGTGCCAGAGACCTTTCTTT
CDR3aa: CASSYGCQRPFF

v_gene: TRBV20-1
abundance: many
j_gene: TRBJ2-3
d_gene: TRBD1
len: 14
CDR3nt: TGCAGTGCCTCGACAGGGGGAGGGAAAGATACGCAGTATTTT
CDR3aa: CSASTGGGKDTQYF

v_gene: TRBV6-6
abundance: many
j_gene: TRBJ2-7
d_gene: .
len: 15
CDR3nt: TGTGCCAGCAGTTACTCGATTGCAGTCTCCTACGAGCAGTACTTC
CDR3aa: CASSYSIAVSYEQYF

v_gene: TRBV29-1
abundance: .
j_gene: TRBJ2-1
d_gene: TRBD1
len: 11
CDR3nt: TGCAGCAACGGGACAGAAGATGAGCAGTTCTTC
CDR3aa: CSNGTEDEQFF

v_gene: TRBV5-1
abundance: many
j_gene: TRBJ2-1
d_gene: TRBD2
len: 18
CDR3nt: TGCGCCAGCAGCTCCGGCGGGGGGGTCCCGAGCTCCTACAATGAGCAGTTCTTC
CDR3aa: CASSSGGGVPSSYNEQFF

v_gene: TRBV2
abundance: many
j_gene: TRBJ2-7
d_gene: .
len: 10
CDR3nt: TGTGCCACGGGTAGCTACGAGCAGTACTTC
CDR3aa: CATGSYEQYF

v_gene: TRBV7-9
abundance: few
j_gene: TRBJ2-7
d_gene: .
len: 16
CDR3nt: TGTGCCAGCAGCTTCGTGGGACTCGGGGGCCCCTACGAGCAGTACTTC
CDR3aa: CASSFVGLGGPYEQYF

v_gene: TRBV7-2
abundance: .
j_gene: TRBJ2-2
d_gene: TRBD2
len: 15
CDR3nt: TGTGCCAGCAGTTGGACTAGCGGGGGAACCGGGGAGCTGTTTTTT
CDR3aa: CASSWTSGGTGELFF

v_gene: TRBV3-1
abundance: many
j_gene: TRBJ2-7
d_gene: .
len: 15
CDR3nt: TGTGCCAGCAGCCAAGGTGCGGGTGACTCCTACGAGCAGTACTTC
CDR3aa: CASSQGAGDSYEQYF

v_gene: TRBV4-1
abundance: many
j_gene: TRBJ2-7
d_gene: .
len: 13
CDR3nt: TGCGCCAGCAGCCAACAAAGGGCCTACGAGCAGTACTTC
CDR3aa: CASSQQRAYEQYF

v_gene: TRBV6-6
abundance: .
j_gene: TRBJ1-2
d_gene: TRBD1
len: 14
CDR3nt: TGTGCCAGCACCAAGGCCGGGACAGGGATCGGCTACACCTTC
CDR3aa: CASTKAGTGIGYTF

v_gene: TRBV6-1
abundance: many
j_gene: TRBJ2-2
d_gene: .
len: 14
CDR3nt: TGTGCAGCCCGGTGGACGGCGAACACCGGGGAGCTGTTTTTT
CDR3aa: CAARWTANTGELFF

v_gene: TRBV29-1
abundance: many
j_gene: TRBJ2-1
d_gene: .
len: 12
CDR3nt: TGCAGCGCACCCACCAGGGGTTTTGAGCAGTTCTTC
CDR3aa: CSAPTRGFEQFF

v_gene: TRBV6-6
abundance: many
j_gene: TRBJ2-5
d_gene: TRBD1
len: 15
CDR3nt: TGTGCCAGCAGTCCCGGGACAGGCCCCAAGTGGACCCAGTACTTC
CDR3aa: CASSPGTGPKWTQYF

v_gene: TRBV6-2/TRBV6-3
abundance: many
j_gene: TRBJ1-2
d_gene: TRBD1
len: 14
CDR3nt: TGTGCCAGCAGAAATGGACAGGCTAACTATGGCTACACCTTC
CDR3aa: CASRNGQANYGYTF

v_gene: TRBV6-6
abundance: many
j_gene: TRBJ2-7
d_gene: .
len: 14
CDR3nt: TGTGCCCTTTGCCGGCAGGGAGAGTTTCGCGAGCAGTACTTC
CDR3aa: CALCRQGEFREQYF

v_gene: TRBV5-5
abundance: many
j_gene: TRBJ2-3
d_gene: .
len: 14
CDR3nt: TGTGCCAGCAGCCCCCGTGGAGACACAGATACGCAGTATTTT
CDR3aa: CASSPRGDTDTQYF

v_gene: TRBV5-6
abundance: .
j_gene: TRBJ2-3
d_gene: .
len: 15
CDR3nt: TGTGCCAGCAGCCTCCGGGCCCTAAGCACAGATACGCAGTATTTT
CDR3aa: CASSLRALSTDTQYF

v_gene: TRBV7-9
abundance: many
j_gene: TRBJ2-3
d_gene: .
len: 12
CDR3nt: TGTGCCAGCAGCTTTACGGTAGATACGCAGTATTTT
CDR3aa: CASSFTVDTQYF

v_gene: TRBV29-1
abundance: many
j_gene: TRBJ2-6
d_gene: TRBD1
len: 16
CDR3nt: TGCAGCGTTGTCGGGGCAGGGGGCTCTGGGGCCAACGTCCTGACTTTC
CDR3aa: CSVVGAGGSGANVLTF

v_gene: TRBV10-1
abundance: many
j_gene: TRBJ2-7
d_gene: .
len: 12
CDR3nt: TGCGCCAGCAGCGGGGACCTCTACGAGCAGTACTTC
CDR3aa: CASSGDLYEQYF

v_gene: TRBV29-1
abundance: .
j_gene: TRBJ2-7
d_gene: TRBD2
len: 13
CDR3nt: TGCAGCGTTCTGACTAGCGATACCTACGAGCAGTACTTC
CDR3aa: CSVLTSDTYEQYF

v_gene: TRBV4-2
abundance: many
j_gene: TRBJ2-7
d_gene: TRBD1
len: 16
CDR3nt: TGTGCCAGCAGCCAAGAGGGGACAGCCAACTCCTACGAGCAGTACTTC
CDR3aa: CASSQEGTANSYEQYF

v_gene: TRBV27
abundance: many
j_gene: TRBJ2-1
d_gene: TRBD2
len: 15
CDR3nt: TGTGCCAGCAGTTTCGCCGGACTAGCGGGACATGAGCAGTTCTTC
CDR3aa: CASSFAGLAGHEQFF

v_gene: TRBV5-1
abundance: many
j_gene: TRBJ2-3
d_gene: .
len: 17
CDR3nt: TGCGCCAGCAGCGGGGATTATAGGAGCGGAAGCACAGATACGCAGTATTTT
CDR3aa: CASSGDYRSGSTDTQYF

v_gene: TRBV6-1
abundance: .
j_gene: TRBJ1-1
d_gene: .
len: 16
CDR3nt: TGCGCCAGCAGTGATGGGGTGACGGGAATGAACACTGAAGCTTTCTTT
CDR3aa: CASSDGVTGMNTEAFF

v_gene: TRBV5-4
abundance: few
j_gene: TRBJ2-1
d_gene: TRBD2
len: 16
CDR3nt: TGTGCCAGCAGCTATGATAGGACTAGCGGCTACAATGAGCAGTTCTTC
CDR3aa: CASSYDRTSGYNEQFF

v_gene: TRBV7-9
abundance: many
j_gene: TRBJ2-1
d_gene: .
len: 13
CDR3nt: TGTGCCAGCAGCTCCGATATCTACAATGAGCAGTTCTTC
CDR3aa: CASSSDIYNEQFF

v_gene: TRBV28
abundance: .
j_gene: TRBJ2-7
d_gene: TRBD2
len: 14
CDR3nt: TGTGCCAGCAGTTTCGGTCTAGCGGACGACGAGCAGTACTTC
CDR3aa: CASSFGLADDEQYF

v_gene: TRBV12-5
abundance: many
j_gene: TRBJ2-1
d_gene: .
len: 15
CDR3nt: TGTGCTAGTGGTTTGGTGGGGGCACCCTACAATGAGCAGTTCTTC
CDR3aa: CASGLVGAPYNEQFF

v_gene: TRBV7-2
abundance: many
j_gene: TRBJ2-5
d_gene: .
len: 14
CDR3nt: TGTGCCAGCAGCTTAGGCGGGGCGAGGGAGACCCAGTACTTC
CDR3aa: CASSLGGARETQYF

v_gene: TRBV13
abundance: .
j_gene: TRBJ2-1
d_gene: TRBD1
len: 14
CDR3nt: TGTGCCAGCAGCAGACAGGGGATGAGGAATGAGCAGTTCTTC
CDR3aa: CASSRQGMRNEQFF

v_gene: TRBV5-1
abundance: .
j_gene: TRBJ1-1
d_gene: .
len: 15
CDR3nt: TGCGCCAGCAGCTTGGGTTCAGGAGTAACGGCTGAAGCTTTCTTT
CDR3aa: CASSLGSGVTAEAFF

v_gene: TRBV20-1
abundance: many
j_gene: TRBJ2-5
d_gene: .
len: 15
CDR3nt: TGCAGTGCTAGAGATCTGAGGGGGAAGGTCGAGACCCAGTACTTC
CDR3aa: CSARDLRGKVETQYF

v_gene: TRBV11-2
abundance: .
j_gene: TRBJ1-2
d_gene: .
len: 12
CDR3nt: TGTGCCAGCAGCTTAGATGTGGATGGCTACACCTTC
CDR3aa: CASSLDVDGYTF

v_gene: TRBV6-5
abundance: .
j_gene: TRBJ1-2
d_gene: .
len: 15
CDR3nt: TGTGCCAGCAGCAATCGGAGGAGAGCTAACTATGGCTACACCTTC
CDR3aa: CASSNRRRANYGYTF

v_gene: TRBV13
abundance: many
j_gene: TRBJ2-5
d_gene: TRBD2
len: 15
CDR3nt: TGTGCCAGCAGCGTGACTAGCGGGTCCCAAGAGACCCAGTACTTC
CDR3aa: CASSVTSGSQETQYF

v_gene: TRBV12-3/TRBV12-4
abundance: many
j_gene: TRBJ2-1
d_gene: TRBD1
len: 17
CDR3nt: TGTGCCAGCAGTCCAGGGACAGGGGGACCCTCCTACAATGAGCAGTTCTTC
CDR3aa: CASSPGTGGPSYNEQFF

v_gene: TRBV28
abundance: .
j_gene: TRBJ1-1
d_gene: .
len: 13
CDR3nt: TGTGCCAGCAGCCGCGGACAGTCGGAGGAAGCTTTCTTT
CDR3aa: CASSRGQSEEAFF